This TCR beta chain is from a study of shared clonotypes between healthy human individuals. Original handling: From ImmunoSEQ came sequences covering only the junction and carrying no quality scores, so filtering differed. Sequencing was performed with immunoSEQ multiplex PCR; in TCRdb, only in-frame clones are kept and a portion is missing. V, J and clone size were drawn from that table, and D and trimming were deduced from the DNA. The sample records under 750,000 clones, approximately 72% being singletons. With V trimmed by 5 bases and J by 5 bases, 6 bases remained unmatched. This CDR3 region has 15 residues. CDR1 is LNHDA, CDR2 SQIVND, per germline (reference sequence).

Sequencing was carried out using memory CD4+ T cells sorted from blood. Subset: CD45RA-negative fraction. The rearrangement links TRBV19 to TRBJ1-5; 10 bases line up with TRBD1. This receptor was identified in a woman under 40 in good health. The CDR3 nucleotides read TGTGCCAGTAGTCTGGACAGGGGGAAATATCAGCCCCAGCATTTT. This gives the protein CASSLDRGKYQPQHF.